This record covers a single T cell receptor beta chain. The antigen remains unidentified. TCRdb's copy holds only in-frame clones and misses some; the assay was immunoSEQ multiplex PCR. Here the sample spans some 140,000 clones, 90% being singletons. The data originate from a study of T cell responses to AZD1222 COVID-19 vaccine. Study outcomes and limitations: Across the whole spike, CD4 TCRs peaked at regions 160-218 and 743-854. Reportedly, nearly half the spike-specific TCRs target unmutated variant regions.

The CDR3 has 15 amino acids. V lost 3 bases and J lost 6, with 15 bases in between. Looked up from germline, CDR1 is MNHNS and CDR2 is SASEGT. The starting material was peripheral blood, obtained on day 0 of AZD1222 vaccination. The receptor was isolated from an adult in good health. The chain has TRBV6-1 and TRBJ2-1; perhaps TRBD2 as D (6 bases). The CDR3 sequence: CASSDGTYSSNEQFF. DNA of the CDR3: TGTGCCAGCAGTGATGGGACTTACAGCTCCAATGAGCAGTTCTTC.